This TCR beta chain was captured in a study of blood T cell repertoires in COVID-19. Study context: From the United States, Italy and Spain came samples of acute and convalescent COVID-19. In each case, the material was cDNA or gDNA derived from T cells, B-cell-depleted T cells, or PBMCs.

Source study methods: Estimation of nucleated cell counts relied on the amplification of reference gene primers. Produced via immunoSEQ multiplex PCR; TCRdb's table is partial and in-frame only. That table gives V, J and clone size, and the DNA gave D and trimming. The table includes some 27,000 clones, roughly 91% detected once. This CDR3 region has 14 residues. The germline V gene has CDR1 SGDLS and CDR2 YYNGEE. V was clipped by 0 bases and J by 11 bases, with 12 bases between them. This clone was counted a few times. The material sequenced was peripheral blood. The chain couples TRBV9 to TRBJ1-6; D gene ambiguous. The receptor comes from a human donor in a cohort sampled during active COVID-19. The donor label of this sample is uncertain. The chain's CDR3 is CASSVDGGKAPLHF. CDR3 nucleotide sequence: TGTGCCAGCAGCGTAGACGGCGGCAAAGCACCCCTCCACTTT.